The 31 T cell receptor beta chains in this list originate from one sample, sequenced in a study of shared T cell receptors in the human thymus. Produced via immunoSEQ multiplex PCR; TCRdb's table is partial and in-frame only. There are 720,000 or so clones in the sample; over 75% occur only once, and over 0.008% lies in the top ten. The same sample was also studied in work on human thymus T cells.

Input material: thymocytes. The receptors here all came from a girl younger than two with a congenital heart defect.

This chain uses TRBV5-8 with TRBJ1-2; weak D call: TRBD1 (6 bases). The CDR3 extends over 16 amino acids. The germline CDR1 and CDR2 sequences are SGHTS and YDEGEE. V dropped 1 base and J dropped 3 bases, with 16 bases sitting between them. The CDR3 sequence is CASSLKRRGAYYGYTF. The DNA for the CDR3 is TGTGCCAGCAGCTTGAAACGGCGGGGGGCTTACTATGGCTACACCTTC.

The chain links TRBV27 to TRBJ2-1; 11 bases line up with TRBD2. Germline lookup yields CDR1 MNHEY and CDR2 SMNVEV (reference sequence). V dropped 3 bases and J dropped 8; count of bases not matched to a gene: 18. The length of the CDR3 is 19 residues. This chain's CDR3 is CASSFPTSGVSLHRDEQFF. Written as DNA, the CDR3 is TGTGCCAGCAGTTTCCCGACTAGCGGGGTGTCACTTCACAGGGATGAGCAGTTCTTC.

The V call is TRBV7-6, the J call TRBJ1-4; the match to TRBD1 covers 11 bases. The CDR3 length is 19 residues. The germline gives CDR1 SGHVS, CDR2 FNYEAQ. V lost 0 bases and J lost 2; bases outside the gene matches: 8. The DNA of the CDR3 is TGTGCCAGCAGCTTAGCAGGGACAGGGGGGGATTGGACTAATGAAAAACTGTTTTTT. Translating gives CASSLAGTGGDWTNEKLFF.

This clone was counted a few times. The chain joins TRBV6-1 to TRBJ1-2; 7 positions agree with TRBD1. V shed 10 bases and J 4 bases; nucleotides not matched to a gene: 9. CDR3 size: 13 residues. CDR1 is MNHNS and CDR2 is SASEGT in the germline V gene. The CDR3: CANQGGHPYGYTF. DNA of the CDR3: TGTGCCAACCAGGGGGGACATCCCTATGGCTACACCTTC.

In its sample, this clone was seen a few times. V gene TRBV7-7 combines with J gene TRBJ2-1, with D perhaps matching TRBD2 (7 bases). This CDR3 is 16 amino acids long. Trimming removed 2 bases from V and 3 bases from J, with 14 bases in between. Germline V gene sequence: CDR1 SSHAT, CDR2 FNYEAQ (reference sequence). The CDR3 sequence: CASSLREGGRYNEQFF. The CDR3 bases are TGTGCCAGCAGCTTAAGGGAGGGGGGCCGCTACAATGAGCAGTTCTTC.

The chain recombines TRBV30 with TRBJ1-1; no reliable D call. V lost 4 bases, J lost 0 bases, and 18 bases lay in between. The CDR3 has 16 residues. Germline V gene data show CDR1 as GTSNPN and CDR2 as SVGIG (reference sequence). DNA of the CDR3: TGTGCCTGGAAGGTCATCCCTGACGGGATGAACACTGAAGCTTTCTTT. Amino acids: CAWKVIPDGMNTEAFF.

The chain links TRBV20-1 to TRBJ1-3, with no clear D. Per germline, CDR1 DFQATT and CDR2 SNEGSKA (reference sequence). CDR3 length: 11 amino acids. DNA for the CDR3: TGCAGCGCCAGACTTGGAAACACCATATATTTT. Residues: CSARLGNTIYF.

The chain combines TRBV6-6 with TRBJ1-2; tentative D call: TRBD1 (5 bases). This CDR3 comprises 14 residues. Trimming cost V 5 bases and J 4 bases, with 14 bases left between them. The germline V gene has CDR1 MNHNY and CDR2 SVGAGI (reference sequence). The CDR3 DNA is TGTGCCAGCAGTCACCACCCAGGGCCCTATGGCTACACCTTC. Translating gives CASSHHPGPYGYTF.

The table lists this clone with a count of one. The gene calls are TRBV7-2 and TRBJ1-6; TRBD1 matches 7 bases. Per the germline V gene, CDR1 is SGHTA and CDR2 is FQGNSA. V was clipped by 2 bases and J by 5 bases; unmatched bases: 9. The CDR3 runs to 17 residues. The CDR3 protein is CASSLRRGRQNNSPLHF. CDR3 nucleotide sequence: TGTGCCAGCAGCTTAAGGAGGGGGCGACAGAATAATTCACCCCTCCACTTT.

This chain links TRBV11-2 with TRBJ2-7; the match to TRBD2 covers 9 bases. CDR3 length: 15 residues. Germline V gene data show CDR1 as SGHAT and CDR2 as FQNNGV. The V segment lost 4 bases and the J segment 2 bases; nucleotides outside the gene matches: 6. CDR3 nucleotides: TGTGCCAGCAGCTCCGGGACTAGCAATGCCTACGAGCAGTACTTC. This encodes CASSSGTSNAYEQYF.

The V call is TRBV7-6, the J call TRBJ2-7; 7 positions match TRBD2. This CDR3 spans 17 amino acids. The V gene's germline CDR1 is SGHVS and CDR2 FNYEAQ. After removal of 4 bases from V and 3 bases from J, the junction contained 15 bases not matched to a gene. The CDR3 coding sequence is TGTGCCAGCAGCTCGCGAGGGGACTATCCTGGGAGCTACGAGCAGTACTTC. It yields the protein CASSSRGDYPGSYEQYF.

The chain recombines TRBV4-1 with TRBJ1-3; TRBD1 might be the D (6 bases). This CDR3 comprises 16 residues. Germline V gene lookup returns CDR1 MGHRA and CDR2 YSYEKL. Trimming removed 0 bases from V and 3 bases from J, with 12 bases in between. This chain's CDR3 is CASSQDHRDDGNTIYF. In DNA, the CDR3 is TGCGCCAGCAGCCAAGATCACAGGGACGATGGAAACACCATATATTTT.

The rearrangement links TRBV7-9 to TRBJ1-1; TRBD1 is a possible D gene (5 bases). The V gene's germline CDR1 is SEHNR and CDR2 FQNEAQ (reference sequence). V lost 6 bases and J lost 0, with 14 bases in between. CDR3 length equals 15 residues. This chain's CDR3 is CASRARGGMNTEAFF. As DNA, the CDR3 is TGTGCCAGCAGAGCAAGGGGCGGCATGAACACTGAAGCTTTCTTT.

The DNA for the CDR3 is TGCGCCAGCAGCCAAGGAGCGCCCGACTTAATCGCTAGCACAGATACGCAGTATTTT. Its translation: CASSQGAPDLIASTDTQYF. The chain uses TRBV4-3 and TRBJ2-3, with unresolved D. The CDR3 is 19 residues long. Germline loops: CDR1 LGHNA, CDR2 YSLEER. Trimming cost V 1 base and J 0 bases, with 20 bases left between them.

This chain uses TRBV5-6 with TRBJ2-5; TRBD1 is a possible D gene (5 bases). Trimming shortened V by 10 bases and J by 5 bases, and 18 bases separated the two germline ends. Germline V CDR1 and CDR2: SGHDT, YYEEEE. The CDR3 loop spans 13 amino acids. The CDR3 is CAYTRGKEETQYF. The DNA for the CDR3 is TGTGCCTACACAAGGGGAAAAGAGGAGACCCAGTACTTC. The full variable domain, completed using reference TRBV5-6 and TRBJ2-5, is DAGVTQSPTHLIKTRGQQVTLRCSPKSGHDTVSWYQQALGQGPQFIFQYYEEEERQRGNFPDRFSGHQFPNYSSELNVNALLLGDSALYLCAYTRGKEETQYFGPGTRLLVL.

The CDR3 region has the DNA TGTGCCAGCAGCTTGGACGACAGGGTAGTCGATTCACCCCTCCACTTT. Residues: CASSLDDRVVDSPLHF. The gene calls are TRBV5-4 and TRBJ1-6; 7 bases map to TRBD1. There are 16 residues in the CDR3. J was trimmed by 8 bases and V by 0 bases; bases with no gene match: 8. CDR1 and CDR2 from the germline V gene are SGHNT and YYREEE (reference sequence).

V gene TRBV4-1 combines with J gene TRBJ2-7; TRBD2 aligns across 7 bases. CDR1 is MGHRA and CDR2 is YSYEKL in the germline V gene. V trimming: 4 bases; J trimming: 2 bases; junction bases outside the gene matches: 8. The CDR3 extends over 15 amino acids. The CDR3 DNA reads TGCGCCAGCAGCCTCCGATCCGGGACTACCTACGAGCAGTACTTC. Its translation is CASSLRSGTTYEQYF.

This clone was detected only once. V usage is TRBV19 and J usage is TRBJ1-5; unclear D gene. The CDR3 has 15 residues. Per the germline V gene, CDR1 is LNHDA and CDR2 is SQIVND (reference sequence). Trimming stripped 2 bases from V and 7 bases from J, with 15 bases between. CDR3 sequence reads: CASSIRGRPAQPQHF. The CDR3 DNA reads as TGTGCCAGTAGTATAAGAGGAAGGCCGGCGCAGCCCCAGCATTTT.

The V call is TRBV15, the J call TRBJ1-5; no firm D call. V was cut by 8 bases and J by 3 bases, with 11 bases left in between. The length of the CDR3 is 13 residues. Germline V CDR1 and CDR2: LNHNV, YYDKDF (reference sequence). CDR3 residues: CATGQKVNQPQHF. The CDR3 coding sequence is TGTGCCACCGGGCAGAAAGTCAATCAGCCCCAGCATTTT.

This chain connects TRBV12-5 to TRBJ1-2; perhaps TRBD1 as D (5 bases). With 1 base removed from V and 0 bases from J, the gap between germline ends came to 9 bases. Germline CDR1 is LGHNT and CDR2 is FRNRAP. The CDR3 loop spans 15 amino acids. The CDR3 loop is CASGLGTGANYGYTF. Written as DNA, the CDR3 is TGTGCTAGTGGTTTGGGTACAGGCGCTAACTATGGCTACACCTTC.

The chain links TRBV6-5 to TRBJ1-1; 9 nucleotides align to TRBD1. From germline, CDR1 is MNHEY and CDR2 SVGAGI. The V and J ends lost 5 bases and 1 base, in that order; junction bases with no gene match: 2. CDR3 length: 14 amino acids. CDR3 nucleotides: TGTGCCAGCAGTCGACAGGGGGGGAACACTGAAGCTTTCTTT. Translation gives CASSRQGGNTEAFF.

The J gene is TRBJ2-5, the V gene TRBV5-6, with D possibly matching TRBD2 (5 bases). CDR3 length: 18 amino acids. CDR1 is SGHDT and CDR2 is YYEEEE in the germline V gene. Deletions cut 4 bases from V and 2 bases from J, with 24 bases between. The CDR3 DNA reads TGTGCCAGCAGCCCACATAGGAGCCCCGGACTTCAACAAGAGACCCAGTACTTC. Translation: CASSPHRSPGLQQETQYF.

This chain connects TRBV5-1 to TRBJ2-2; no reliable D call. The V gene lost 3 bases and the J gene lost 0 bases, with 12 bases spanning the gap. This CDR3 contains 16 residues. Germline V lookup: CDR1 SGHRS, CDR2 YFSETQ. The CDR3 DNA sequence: TGCGCCAGCAGCTCCGACCGCGGCACGAACACCGGGGAGCTGTTTTTT. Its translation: CASSSDRGTNTGELFF.

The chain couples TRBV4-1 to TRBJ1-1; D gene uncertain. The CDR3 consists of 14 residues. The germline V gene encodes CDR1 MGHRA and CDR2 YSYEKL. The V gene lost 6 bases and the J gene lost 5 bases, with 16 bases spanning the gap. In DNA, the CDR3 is TGCGCCAGCAGGCCCTCGGCAGGCGGGACTGAAGCTTTCTTT. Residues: CASRPSAGGTEAFF.

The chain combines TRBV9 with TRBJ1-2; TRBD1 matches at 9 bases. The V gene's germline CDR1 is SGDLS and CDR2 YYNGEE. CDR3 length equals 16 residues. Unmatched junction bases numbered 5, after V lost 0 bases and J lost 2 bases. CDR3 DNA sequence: TGTGCCAGCAGCGTAGAACCGACAGGGGGAAACTATGGCTACACCTTC. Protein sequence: CASSVEPTGGNYGYTF.

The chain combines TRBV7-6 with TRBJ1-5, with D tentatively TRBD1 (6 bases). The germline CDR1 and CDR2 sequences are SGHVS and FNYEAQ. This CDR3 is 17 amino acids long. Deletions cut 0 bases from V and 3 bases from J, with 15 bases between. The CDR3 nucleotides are TGTGCCAGCAGCTTAGCGCCCGGAACAGGGTCCAATCAGCCCCAGCATTTT. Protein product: CASSLAPGTGSNQPQHF.

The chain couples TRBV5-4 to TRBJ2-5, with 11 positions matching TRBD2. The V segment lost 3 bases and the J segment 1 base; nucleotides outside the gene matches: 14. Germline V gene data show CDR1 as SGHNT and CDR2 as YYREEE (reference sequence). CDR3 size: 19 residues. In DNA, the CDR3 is TGTGCCAGCAGCTCCCGACTAGCGGGGAGTCTACCATCCCAAGAGACCCAGTACTTC. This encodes CASSSRLAGSLPSQETQYF. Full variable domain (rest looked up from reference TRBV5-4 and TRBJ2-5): ETGVTQSPTHLIKTRGQQVTLRCSSQSGHNTVSWYQQALGQGPQFIFQYYREEENGRGNFPPRFSGLQFPNYSSELNVNALELDDSALYLCASSSRLAGSLPSQETQYFGPGTRLLVL.

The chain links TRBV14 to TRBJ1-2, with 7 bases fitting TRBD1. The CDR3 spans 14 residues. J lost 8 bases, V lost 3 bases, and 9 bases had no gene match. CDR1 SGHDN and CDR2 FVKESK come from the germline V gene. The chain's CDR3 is CASSQQDRVGGYTF. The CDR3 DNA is TGTGCCAGCAGCCAGCAAGACAGGGTGGGAGGCTACACCTTC.

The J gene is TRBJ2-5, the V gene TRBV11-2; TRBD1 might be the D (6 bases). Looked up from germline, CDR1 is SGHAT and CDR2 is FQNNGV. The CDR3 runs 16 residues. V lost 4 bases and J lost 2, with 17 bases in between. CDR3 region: CASSSRQEELQETQYF. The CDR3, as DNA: TGTGCCAGCAGCTCCCGACAGGAGGAATTACAAGAGACCCAGTACTTC. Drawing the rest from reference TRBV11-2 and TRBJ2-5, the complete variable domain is EAGVAQSPRYKIIEKRQSVAFWCNPISGHATLYWYQQILGQGPKLLIQFQNNGVVDDSQLPKDRFSAERLKGVDSTLKIQPAKLEDSAVYLCASSSRQEELQETQYFGPGTRLLVL.

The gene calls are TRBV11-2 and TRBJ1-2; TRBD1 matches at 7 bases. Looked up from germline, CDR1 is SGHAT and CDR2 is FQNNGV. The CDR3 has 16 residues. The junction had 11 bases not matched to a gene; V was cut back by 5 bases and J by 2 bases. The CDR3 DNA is TGTGCCAGCAGCCCCCCTCGGACAGGCTGGAACTATGGCTACACCTTC. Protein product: CASSPPRTGWNYGYTF.

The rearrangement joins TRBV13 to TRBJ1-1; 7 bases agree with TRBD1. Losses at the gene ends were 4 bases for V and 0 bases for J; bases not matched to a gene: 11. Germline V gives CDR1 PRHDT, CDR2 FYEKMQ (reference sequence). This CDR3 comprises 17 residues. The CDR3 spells CASSYARWTGMNTEAFF. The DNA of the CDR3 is TGTGCCAGCAGCTACGCCCGATGGACAGGAATGAACACTGAAGCTTTCTTT.